These 29 T cell receptor beta chains came from one sample sequenced in a study of vaccination and CD4 T cells after COVID-19. Treatment noted: roughly 11-day PBMC culture with coronavirus spike peptide pools or control peptides (ViraFEST assay). Sequencing of the DNA from cultured CD4+ T cells was carried out with the Oncomine TCR Beta short-read assay. Each CDR3 protein is one row after TCRdb ran MiXCR on the PCR reads. Of just over 20,000 distinct CDR3 sequences in the sample, about 51% were seen once. Which antigens these TCRs recognize remains unknown. The sample taken for sequencing was CD4+ T cells from blood, cultured in vitro. These receptor sequences come from a human donor who had recovered from COVID-19.

In DNA form, the CDR3 reads TGTGCCAGCAGCCAAGATTGGGGGCTCCCCGGGGATTCACCCCTCCACTTT. Translated, it gives CASSQDWGLPGDSPLHF. The J gene is TRBJ1-6, the V gene TRBV4-2, with TRBD1 as a possible D gene (6 bases). The germline V gene has CDR1 LGHNA and CDR2 YNFKEQ. CDR3 length: 17 residues. The V gene lost 0 bases and the J gene lost 8 bases, with 17 bases spanning the gap.

The chain has TRBV19 and TRBJ1-1; no firm D call. From germline, CDR1 is LNHDA and CDR2 SQIVND (reference sequence). CDR3 length: 13 residues. The ends were cut back, 5 bases at V and 0 bases at J, with 7 bases in the middle. DNA of the CDR3: TGTGCCAGTAGTGCCACAGTGAACACTGAAGCTTTCTTT. Translated: CASSATVNTEAFF.

The gene calls are TRBV6-2 or TRBV6-3 and TRBJ1-1; 8 nucleotides align to TRBD1. The CDR3 contains 16 residues. The V gene's germline CDR1 is MNHEY and CDR2 SVGEGT. V shed 6 bases and J 0 bases; nucleotides not matched to a gene: 9. The CDR3 DNA is TGTGCCAGCAGAAGGACAGGGAAGAGGGTGAACACTGAAGCTTTCTTT. As protein: CASRRTGKRVNTEAFF.

CDR3 region: CASSYAPNTEAFF. In DNA form, the CDR3 reads TGTGCCAGCAGTTACGCCCCGAACACTGAAGCTTTCTTT. V is TRBV6-2 or TRBV6-3 and J is TRBJ1-1; D gene unclear. V was cut by 2 bases and J by 1 base, with 5 bases left in between. Per the germline V gene, CDR1 is MNHEY and CDR2 is SVGEGT. This CDR3 is built from 13 residues.

The V and J genes are TRBV6-2 or TRBV6-3 and TRBJ1-5; 7 nucleotides match TRBD1. The length of the CDR3 is 16 residues. Per the germline V gene, CDR1 is MNHEY and CDR2 is SVGEGT. J lost 0 bases, V lost 3 bases, and 5 bases had no gene match. The CDR3 DNA reads TGTGCCAGCAGTTATGCGGACAGGAGTAGCAATCAGCCCCAGCATTTT. It specifies CASSYADRSSNQPQHF.

The chain couples TRBV11-2 to TRBJ1-6, with no clear D. Looked up from germline, CDR1 is SGHAT and CDR2 is FQNNGV. The CDR3 is 18 amino acids. The ends were cut back, 6 bases at V and 0 bases at J, with 18 bases in the middle. CDR3 coding DNA: TGTGCCAGCAGTTACACGGTTAGTCTCCGCTCCTATAATTCACCCCTCCACTTT. Protein product: CASSYTVSLRSYNSPLHF.

This clonotype has just a few counts. The chain couples TRBV7-2 to TRBJ2-1, with 7 positions matching TRBD2. The CDR3 has 15 amino acids. V lost 7 bases to trimming and J lost 5 bases; unmatched junction nucleotides: 11. Germline-derived CDR1 and CDR2 are SGHTA and FQGNSA. In nucleotides, the CDR3 is TGTGCCAGCAACCCGGACGGCGGGGGAGACAATGAGCAGTTCTTC. It yields the protein CASNPDGGGDNEQFF.

This clonotype occurred a few times. This chain links TRBV20-1 with TRBJ1-5, with D unclear. CDR3 size: 14 residues. Germline V CDR1 and CDR2: DFQATT, SNEGSKA (reference sequence). Deletions cut 5 bases from V and 2 bases from J, with 13 bases between. The CDR3 DNA sequence: TGCAGTGCTTTTCGGAGAGGAGGCAATCAGCCCCAGCATTTT. Protein: CSAFRRGGNQPQHF.

A few counts support this clonotype. The CDR3 region is CASSGVGQGNSYEQYF. CDR3 coding DNA: TGTGCCAGCAGTGGGGTGGGGCAGGGTAACTCCTACGAGCAGTACTTC. The rearrangement links TRBV6-1 to TRBJ2-7; D is possibly TRBD1 (5 bases). Germline CDR1 reads MNHNS; CDR2 reads SASEGT. The CDR3 extends over 16 amino acids. Trimming stripped 4 bases from V and 0 bases from J, with 16 bases between.

This clonotype was observed a few times. This sequence joins TRBV20-1 and TRBJ1-1; 10 bases are a match to TRBD1. After removal of 0 bases from V and 4 bases from J, the junction contained 2 bases not matched to a gene. Germline CDR1 reads DFQATT; CDR2 reads SNEGSKA (reference sequence). The CDR3 covers 14 residues. This chain's CDR3 is CSARERTGGTEAFF. CDR3 coding DNA: TGCAGTGCTAGAGAGCGGACAGGGGGCACTGAAGCTTTCTTT.

This chain links TRBV9 with TRBJ2-7; 8 bases are a match to TRBD1. Germline-derived CDR1 and CDR2 are SGDLS and YYNGEE. V shed 0 bases, J shed 6 bases, and the junction held 8 bases outside the gene matches. There are 15 residues in the CDR3. Here the CDR3 reads CASSVGGTGSSEQYF. The CDR3 DNA is TGTGCCAGCAGCGTAGGAGGGACAGGCTCATCCGAGCAGTACTTC.

The rearrangement links TRBV20-1 to TRBJ2-7; 9 bases fit TRBD2. V was clipped by 5 bases and J by 3 bases; unmatched bases: 5. In germline, CDR1 is DFQATT, CDR2 SNEGSKA (reference sequence). CDR3 length: 13 amino acids. The CDR3: CSASSGRNYEQYF. The CDR3 DNA is TGCAGTGCTTCCAGCGGGAGGAACTACGAGCAGTACTTC.

V gene TRBV6-1 combines with J gene TRBJ1-2; D is unresolved. Trimming stripped 5 bases from V and 6 bases from J, with 10 bases between. This CDR3 is built from 12 residues. Germline lookup yields CDR1 MNHNS and CDR2 SASEGT. The chain's CDR3 is CASSLKGNGYTF. The DNA of the CDR3 is TGTGCCAGCAGTCTAAAGGGAAATGGCTACACCTTC.

This chain joins TRBV5-1 and TRBJ2-7, with D tentatively TRBD1 (7 bases). Trimming removed 7 bases at V and 4 bases at J, with 18 bases between. The CDR3 totals 14 residues. Per the germline V gene, CDR1 is SGHRS and CDR2 is YFSETQ. This chain's CDR3 is CASRREQGRYEQYF. The CDR3 DNA follows: TGCGCCAGCCGCCGAGAACAGGGGAGGTACGAGCAGTACTTC.

The chain is built from TRBV5-4 and TRBJ1-5; 7 nucleotides align to TRBD1. This CDR3 region has 13 residues. V shed 4 bases and J 11 bases; nucleotides not matched to a gene: 9. Germline CDR1 reads SGHNT; CDR2 reads YYREEE (reference sequence). In nucleotides, the CDR3 is TGTGCCAGCAGCAAAGAACCCGGGACAGCCCAGCATTTT. The encoded protein is CASSKEPGTAQHF. Together with reference TRBV5-4 and TRBJ1-5, the CDR3 gives the full variable domain: ETGVTQSPTHLIKTRGQQVTLRCSSQSGHNTVSWYQQALGQGPQFIFQYYREEENGRGNFPPRFSGLQFPNYSSELNVNALELDDSALYLCASSKEPGTAQHFGDGTRLSIL.

The chain links TRBV7-2 to TRBJ2-7; D is possibly TRBD2 (5 bases). This CDR3 is 13 amino acids long. V lost 2 bases and J 4 bases, leaving 9 bases between the germline ends. The germline V gene encodes CDR1 SGHTA and CDR2 FQGNSA. The CDR3 region has the DNA TGTGCCAGCAGCTTACCTAGCAGGTACGAGCAGTACTTC. It is translated as CASSLPSRYEQYF.

V usage is TRBV20-1 and J usage is TRBJ1-5; possibly TRBD1 for D (5 bases). This CDR3 comprises 16 residues. Germline V lookup: CDR1 DFQATT, CDR2 SNEGSKA (reference sequence). Between the trimmed V and J ends, which lost 6 bases and 0 bases, there was a span of 18 bases. CDR3 coding DNA: TGCAGTGCCATATCCTCTGGGGGGAATAGCAATCAGCCCCAGCATTTT. This encodes CSAISSGGNSNQPQHF.

The rearrangement uses TRBV19 and TRBJ1-2, with 9 bases matching TRBD1. J was trimmed by 6 bases and V by 9 bases; bases with no gene match: 8. Germline V lookup: CDR1 LNHDA, CDR2 SQIVND (reference sequence). CDR3 length equals 13 residues. The CDR3 nucleotides are TGTGCCAGCCGCCGGGACAGGGAAGATGGCTACACCTTC. Amino acid sequence: CASRRDREDGYTF.

V and J are TRBV19 and TRBJ1-1; D is uncertain. Trimming stripped 5 bases from V and 0 bases from J, with 7 bases between. This CDR3 spans 13 amino acids. Germline assignment: CDR1 LNHDA and CDR2 SQIVND (reference sequence). The CDR3 loop is CASSGMVNTEAFF. CDR3 DNA: TGTGCCAGTAGTGGGATGGTGAACACTGAAGCTTTCTTT.

The CDR3 nucleotides are TGTGCCAGCAGCTCGGGGGGGGCTAACTATGGCTACACCTTC. Its protein product is CASSSGGANYGYTF. This chain joins TRBV7-3 and TRBJ1-2; possibly TRBD1 for D (5 bases). This CDR3 has 14 residues. Trimming removed 4 bases at V and 0 bases at J, with 9 bases between. Germline-derived CDR1 and CDR2 are SGHTA and FQGTGA.

This chain connects TRBV19 to TRBJ2-7; D might be TRBD2 (6 bases). The CDR3 has 15 residues. V lost 1 base, J lost 5 bases, and 15 bases lay in between. Looked up from germline, CDR1 is LNHDA and CDR2 is SQIVND (reference sequence). The CDR3 here is CASSIAPGPSDEQYF. The DNA of the CDR3 is TGTGCCAGTAGTATAGCCCCGGGCCCTAGCGACGAGCAGTACTTC.

Only a few counts were recorded for this clonotype. The V and J genes are TRBV19 and TRBJ1-2, with 8 bases identical to TRBD1. Germline CDR1 is LNHDA and CDR2 is SQIVND (reference sequence). The CDR3 spans 16 residues. Trimming took 4 bases from V and 0 from J; bases not matched to a gene: 7. The CDR3 nucleotides are TGTGCCAGTAGTACCCCGACAGGGGAACCTAACTATGGCTACACCTTC. It translates to CASSTPTGEPNYGYTF.

The V and J genes are TRBV20-1 and TRBJ2-4; D may be TRBD2 (5 bases). Trimming took 1 base from V and 2 from J, leaving 6 bases between them. The CDR3 contains 13 residues. Germline V gives CDR1 DFQATT, CDR2 SNEGSKA (reference sequence). The CDR3 DNA is TGCAGTGCTAGAGGACTAACCAAAAACATTCAGTACTTC. This gives the protein CSARGLTKNIQYF.

V gene TRBV6-5 combines with J gene TRBJ2-7; D perhaps matches TRBD2 (5 bases). The V gene lost 2 bases and the J gene lost 2 bases, with 13 bases spanning the gap. CDR1 MNHEY and CDR2 SVGAGI come from the germline V gene. The CDR3 runs to 15 residues. The CDR3 nucleotides are TGTGCCAGCAGTTACCTCAGGAGCGGTCCCTACGAGCAGTACTTC. Amino acid sequence: CASSYLRSGPYEQYF.

A word on this clonotype: With a much larger clone just one base away, this may be a read error. This chain links TRBV19 with TRBJ1-2; D unresolved. The CDR3 consists of 14 residues. Per the germline V gene, CDR1 is LNHDA and CDR2 is SQIVND (reference sequence). With 8 bases removed from V and 5 bases from J, the gap between germline ends came to 18 bases. This chain's CDR3 is CASGPGRIPYGYTF. CDR3 DNA: TGTGCCAGTGGCCCGGGCCGAATTCCTTATGGCTACACCTTC.

The J gene is TRBJ1-1, the V gene TRBV5-1; perhaps TRBD1 as D (6 bases). Germline assignment: CDR1 SGHRS and CDR2 YFSETQ. The CDR3 sequence is 15 residues long. With 4 bases removed from V and 4 bases from J, the gap between germline ends came to 17 bases. The CDR3 protein is CASSQQGRGSTEAFF. In DNA form, the CDR3 reads TGCGCCAGCAGCCAACAGGGAAGGGGTAGCACTGAAGCTTTCTTT.

The chain couples TRBV9 to TRBJ2-5; the D gene is possibly TRBD1 (6 bases). Germline assignment: CDR1 SGDLS and CDR2 YYNGEE. V was trimmed by 4 bases and J by 6 bases, leaving 22 bases between them. The CDR3 covers 16 residues. The CDR3 is CASSPLTGLSLKTQYF. CDR3 in DNA: TGTGCCAGCAGCCCGTTGACAGGCCTTTCCCTGAAGACCCAGTACTTC.

There are a few counts of this clonotype. CDR3 region: CSARRLVAHEQYF. CDR3 nucleotides: TGCAGTGCCAGACGGCTAGTTGCCCACGAGCAGTACTTC. The chain carries TRBV20-1 and TRBJ2-7, with no clear D. This CDR3 region has 13 residues. Trimming stripped 6 bases from V and 5 bases from J, with 17 bases between. CDR1 and CDR2 from the germline V gene are DFQATT and SNEGSKA (reference sequence).

CDR3 loop: CASSPGTAGNTIYF. In DNA, the CDR3 is TGTGCCAGCAGTCCGGGGACCGCTGGAAACACCATATATTTT. The chain recombines TRBV6-1 with TRBJ1-3, with a possible D match to TRBD1 (5 bases). Trimming pared 5 bases from V and 2 bases from J, leaving 10 bases between. CDR3 length equals 14 residues. Germline loops: CDR1 MNHNS, CDR2 SASEGT.